This T cell receptor beta chain was captured in a study of OX40 agonist ivuxolimab in advanced cancers. This clone was detected a few times. No antigen is known for it. The data were produced by immunoSEQ multiplex PCR, yet TCRdb's version contains in-frame clones alone and is incomplete. In the table there are about 48,000 clones, about 90% of which are singletons. Sampling of blood occurred at baseline, cycle 4 day 1, and cycle 7 day 1. The V and J ends lost 4 bases and 6 bases, in that order; junction bases with no gene match: 6. In germline, CDR1 is MNHNY, CDR2 SVGAGI (reference sequence). CDR3 length: 16 residues. Whole-study results and caveats: Dose levels from 0.1 to 3.0 mg/kg saw CD4+ and CD8+ blood T cells expand clonally by week 6. Mean expanded clone counts were higher in CD8+ than CD4+ T cells.

The chain links TRBV6-6 to TRBJ2-2; 12 bases align to TRBD2. The clonotype was recovered from an adult with an advanced solid tumor such as melanoma, head and neck, liver or kidney cancer. The sample was CD4+ or CD8+ T cells sorted from blood, taken in a trial of the OX40 agonist ivuxolimab. Here the CDR3 reads CASSFLAGGVAGELFF. In DNA form, the CDR3 reads TGTGCCAGCAGTTTCCTAGCGGGGGGGGTAGCCGGGGAGCTGTTTTTT.